The TCR beta chain described here comes from a study of beta chain features in type 1 diabetes (dated by TCRdb to 2016 to 2019). About the investigation overall: Mean age, gender distribution, total cell number and subset yield were not different between patients and healthy donors. Across all samples, around 99 million sorted cells were examined, and cell number per subset correlated strongly with RNA yield. The study compared TCRB repertoires of sorted circulating CD4+ T cell subsets between recently diagnosed type 1 diabetes patients and matched healthy donors. Whereas all 30 or so donors provided naive and central memory subsets, regulatory and stem cell-like memory subsets were isolated from just 8 patients and roughly 8 healthy donors. What the authors observed across the whole study: At VDJ recombination sites, patients with type 1 diabetes made fewer insertions and deleted more nucleotides, a pattern implying thymic rearrangement abnormalities. Because cDNA was sequenced instead of genomic DNA, activated cells with high expression could be over-represented, although the groups did not differ in activation or CD3 levels. Type 1 diabetes patients showed a moderate but significant shortening of TCRB CDR3 length in all four CD4+ subsets. Because small numbers of individuals were included in the HLA sub-analyses, any influence of HLA type on TCRB rearrangement was left unresolved. Shorter templates might have been favored by PCR, but patient and control samples were amplified and corrected together, so both groups would have been affected equally by any skew. Naive, central memory and regulatory TCRB repertoires appeared to be more alike among patients than among healthy donors.

The entire isolated RNA was reverse transcribed using the High Capacity cDNA Reverse Transcription Kit, and thus expressed TCRB transcripts were sequenced. Stem cell-like memory T cell samples underwent survey-depth immunoSEQ sequencing, averaging roughly 1 million total reads per sample. Sorted cells were lysed in RLT buffer and RNA was extracted with DNase-treated RNeasy Micro or Mini kits, depending on cell number. To prevent cross-contamination, every cell subset was processed on its own, while patient and healthy donor samples were processed together. TCRB sequences were amplified from cDNA with the immunoSEQ multiplex PCR, producing 87-bp fragments spanning the CDR3 region. Sequencing of the amplicons was performed on the Illumina HiSeq platform. In the original analysis: Synthetic template baselines were used to correct PCR bias computationally, reads within Hamming distance 2 were collapsed, and singletons that could not be merged were discarded. Reads were aligned to IMGT to assign V, D and J genes, CDR3 length, and insertions or deletions at six rearrangement sites. Within each subset, clonotype counts were normalized to sorted cell number, and only after that were true diversity and Gini coefficients computed with the tcR R package. The overlap coefficient, calculated on TCRB nucleotide sequences, was used to measure repertoire sharing. The immuneACCESS repertoire file appears here via TCRdb, limited to in-frame rearrangements. These files lack a portion of the clones; in checked studies, under half of the deficit traces to unresolved V genes, and the cause of the others is not known. V, J and clone size derive from that table, while D and trimming were established from the DNA sequence. The sample records some 48,000 clones, around 45% of which are singletons. The top ten constitute approximately 0.13% of the sample.

Regarding this clone: Its recognized antigen is unknown. There are no base qualities to consult, and no much larger clone falls within one base.

The germline V gene encodes CDR1 ENHRY and CDR2 SYGVKD. V is cut by 7 bases and J by 4 bases, and the space between the germline ends is 12 bases. From its cysteine to its phenylalanine, the CDR3 spans 13 amino acids. Just CDR3 DNA is preserved here, 39 bases in frame from base 1. From each donor, a single peripheral blood sample of 100 to 150 mL on average was drawn into heparinised tubes. Using a panel that included CD45RO, CCR7, CD25, CD127, CD95 and CD27, naive, central memory, regulatory and stem cell-like memory CD4+ T cells were sorted on a BD FACSAria II. A purity above 98% was achieved for all sorted populations. PBMCs were isolated right away by Lymphoprep density gradient centrifugation and were stained directly, without culture. To minimize batch effects, samples were stained and sorted in pairs, one healthy donor with one patient per experiment.

The sequencing sample was made of stem cell memory CD4+ T cells from blood. Taken with the paper, the label for cell subset or site translates to: stem cell-like memory CD4+ T cells. The V gene is TRBV10-3 and the J gene is TRBJ2-3; TRBD2 is a possible D gene, resting on 5 matching bases. The sequence was collected from a man younger than 40 with type 1 diabetes. The DNA sequence is TGTGCCATCATGAGGGATGGGTCAGATACGCAGTATTTT. Translated, it reads CAIMRDGSDTQYF.